The 10 T cell receptor beta chains presented below share a single source sample, sequenced in a study of T cells after yellow fever vaccination. TCRdb redid the calling of the 5' RACE reads with MiXCR, one entry per CDR3 protein. Among 70,000 or so distinct CDR3 sequences listed, 5% to 6.5% were seen once. The material was CD4+ T cells sorted from PBMCs, obtained approximately 15 days after the first yellow fever vaccination. The source of these receptors is a man aged 18 to 30 who received the YFV17D yellow fever vaccine.

The sample holds many counts of this clonotype. This chain uses TRBV7-3 with TRBJ1-6; D unclear. The CDR3 extends over 13 amino acids. CDR1 is SGHTA, CDR2 FQGTGA, per germline. V lost 5 bases and J 3 bases, leaving 5 bases between the germline ends. CDR3 region: CASSPLYNSPLHF. The CDR3 DNA follows: TGTGCCAGCAGCCCCCTCTATAATTCACCCCTCCACTTT.

This clonotype was counted many times. The chain uses TRBV5-1 and TRBJ2-1; TRBD2 is a possible D gene (6 bases). The CDR3 runs 16 residues. Trimming removed 0 bases from V and 1 base from J, with 11 bases in between. CDR1 is SGHRS, CDR2 YFSETQ, per germline. CDR3 DNA: TGCGCCAGCAGCTTGGGGAGGGGTCGGTCCTACAATGAGCAGTTCTTC. It encodes CASSLGRGRSYNEQFF. Based on the CDR3 plus reference TRBV5-1 and TRBJ2-1, the full variable domain is KAGVTQTPRYLIKTRGQQVTLSCSPISGHRSVSWYQQTPGQGLQFLFEYFSETQRNKGNFPGRFSGRQFSNSRSEMNVSTLELGDSALYLCASSLGRGRSYNEQFFGPGTRLTVL.

This clonotype was counted many times. The chain joins TRBV27 to TRBJ2-7; 10 positions agree with TRBD1. Trimming cost V 4 bases and J 3 bases; bases outside gene matches: 0. The CDR3 is 13 residues long. The germline gives CDR1 MNHEY, CDR2 SMNVEV (reference sequence). The CDR3 DNA sequence: TGTGCCAGCAGTTGGGACAGGGGCTACGAGCAGTACTTC. It translates to CASSWDRGYEQYF.

In its sample, this clonotype was seen many times. The rearrangement uses TRBV7-3 and TRBJ1-6, with TRBD1 identical over 9 bases. The CDR3 totals 15 residues. V dropped 5 bases and J dropped 7; count of bases not matched to a gene: 6. Germline CDR1 and CDR2: SGHTA and FQGTGA. The CDR3 here is CASSPGQGTNSPLHF. The CDR3 DNA is TGTGCCAGCAGCCCCGGACAGGGGACGAATTCACCCCTCCACTTT.

This clonotype was recorded many times. The rearrangement joins TRBV19 to TRBJ1-5; D call uncertain. The CDR3 extends over 13 amino acids. Per germline, CDR1 LNHDA and CDR2 SQIVND (reference sequence). The V gene lost 6 bases and the J gene lost 7 bases, with 13 bases spanning the gap. CDR3 protein: CASSGDTTQPQHF. In DNA, the CDR3 is TGTGCCAGTAGCGGAGACACCACCCAGCCCCAGCATTTT.

This clonotype was seen repeatedly, ten times or more. The gene calls are TRBV7-9 and TRBJ2-1; 9 bases fit TRBD2. The germline CDR1 and CDR2 sequences are SEHNR and FQNEAQ (reference sequence). The CDR3 contains 14 residues. V lost 5 bases, J lost 5 bases, and 4 bases stayed unmatched. CDR3 protein: CASSKLAGNNEQFF. CDR3 sequence (DNA): TGTGCCAGCAGCAAGCTAGCGGGGAACAATGAGCAGTTCTTC. The full variable domain, its missing parts supplied by reference TRBV7-9 and TRBJ2-1, is DTGVSQNPRHKITKRGQNVTFRCDPISEHNRLYWYRQTLGQGPEFLTYFQNEAQLEKSRLLSDRFSAERPKGSFSTLEIQRTEQGDSAMYLCASSKLAGNNEQFFGPGTRLTVL.

Concerning this clonotype itself: A much larger clone is a single base away; this may be a read error. This chain links TRBV4-1 with TRBJ1-5; D gene uncertain. This CDR3 is 13 amino acids long. Germline V lookup: CDR1 MGHRA, CDR2 YSYEKL. The V gene lost 8 bases and the J gene lost 5 bases, with 13 bases spanning the gap. The CDR3 loop reads CASGNGVDQPQHF. Here the CDR3 DNA reads TGCGCCAGCGGTAACGGAGTCGATCAGCCCCAGCATTTT.

This clonotype has ten or more counts. The rearrangement joins TRBV5-1 to TRBJ2-5; D may be TRBD1 or TRBD2 (6 bases each). With 0 bases removed from V and 5 bases from J, the gap between germline ends came to 11 bases. The CDR3 runs 14 residues. The germline gives CDR1 SGHRS, CDR2 YFSETQ. CDR3 bases: TGCGCCAGCAGCTTGGCCGAAGGGGGGGAGACCCAGTACTTC. Amino acid sequence: CASSLAEGGETQYF.

This clonotype was recorded many times. V is TRBV5-1 and J is TRBJ2-5, with a possible D match to TRBD2 (5 bases). Germline CDR1 is SGHRS and CDR2 is YFSETQ. The CDR3 extends over 14 amino acids. Trimming took 2 bases from V and 7 from J, leaving 15 bases between them. The CDR3 sequence is CASSFWERAMTQYF. CDR3 DNA: TGCGCCAGCAGCTTTTGGGAGAGGGCCATGACCCAGTACTTC.

This clonotype was seen many times. The chain is built from TRBV7-2 and TRBJ1-5; TRBD1 might be the D (5 bases). The CDR3 extends over 14 amino acids. V was trimmed by 5 bases and J by 5 bases, leaving 13 bases between them. Looked up from germline, CDR1 is SGHTA and CDR2 is FQGNSA. The CDR3 is CASSLLQGYQPQHF. DNA of the CDR3: TGTGCCAGCAGCCTGCTGCAGGGCTATCAGCCCCAGCATTTT. Using reference TRBV7-2 and TRBJ1-5 for the parts outside the CDR3, the full variable domain is GAGVSQSPSNKVTEKGKDVELRCDPISGHTALYWYRQSLGQGLEFLIYFQGNSAPDKSGLPSDRFSAERTGGSVSTLTIQRTQQEDSAVYLCASSLLQGYQPQHFGDGTRLSIL.